This TCR beta chain comes out of a study of breast tumors, draining lymph nodes, adjacent tissues. Findings of the study overall: Tumor T cell lymph node origin was a supported hypothesis, not proven. Tumor and nontumor repertoires were significantly more similar in luminal-like than in basal-like breast cancer. Tumor TCR diversity was below lymph nodes but above nontumor tissue. Data fit most tumor T cells coming from lymph node, expanding in tumor.

The table lists this clonotype with many counts. What it binds is unknown. Via MiXCR, TCRdb re-called the multiplex PCR reads, giving one row per CDR3 protein. This sample yields about 150,000 distinct CDR3 sequences, of which over 25% are seen a single time; around 2.3% belongs to the top ten. From germline, CDR1 is LNHNV and CDR2 YYDKDF (reference sequence). This CDR3 region has 12 residues. V was pared by 1 base and J by 4 bases, with 5 bases between. The lymph nodes were axillary draining lymph nodes from breast cancer patients. This sequence was found in a female donor with breast cancer. Some clones in this sample may be carry-over from other donors' samples. The sample comprised axillary lymph node tissue. V and J are TRBV15 and TRBJ2-7, with a weak D call TRBD1 (5 bases). The CDR3 sequence is CATSRGQYEQYF. The CDR3, as DNA: TGTGCCACCAGCAGAGGACAGTACGAGCAGTACTTC. Full variable domain (missing parts from reference TRBV15 and TRBJ2-7): DAMVIQNPRYQVTQFGKPVTLSCSQTLNHNVMYWYQQKSSQAPKLLFHYYDKDFNNEADTPDNFQSRRPNTSFCFLDIRSPGLGDTAMYLCATSRGQYEQYFGPGTRLTVT.